This record concerns one TCR beta chain sequence. The sample holds a few counts of this clonotype. The clone's antigen remains unknown. Base qualities are not provided; no much larger clone lies one nucleotide away. The data derive from a study of early T cells in non-severe SARS-CoV-2 infection (TCRdb year 2021). About the investigation overall: TCR sequencing used bulk RNA from unsorted whole blood, so alpha and beta chains could not be paired.

The study was a case-control design nested within a healthcare worker cohort in London, UK, with weekly nasopharyngeal swab PCR tests and blood sampling. Healthcare workers were recruited during the week of the UK lockdown, between 23 and 31 March 2020, and followed weekly for up to roughly 16 weeks. The CDR3 contains 16 residues, cysteine and phenylalanine counted. The sequence is cut down to CDR3 DNA, 48 bases in frame from base 1. At the junction V is shortened by 2 bases and J by 1 base, with 11 bases in between. Via the germline V gene (reference sequence), CDR1 is SEHNR and CDR2 FQNEAQ. The study at large found these results: VDJdb matching was skewed toward anti-spike CD8 responses and likely underestimated virus-specific expansions by missing private and CD4 specificities.

Receptor libraries were prepared by 5' RACE. The run used a NextSeq 500. The TCR library protocol attached unique molecular identifiers to individual cDNA molecules to correct for sequencing error and PCR bias. TCR alpha and beta chains were both sequenced, and the abundances of alpha and beta sequences in each sample were closely correlated with each other. The authors' analysis ran thus. Decombinator V4 was used to annotate TCR sequences for V gene, J gene and CDR3. Expanded TCRs were defined as changing significantly between any two time points under a Poisson model with p below 0.0001. TCR abundances were normalised to the total number of TCRs sequenced per sample and expressed as counts per million. TRAV1-2 paired with TRAJ12, TRAJ20 or TRAJ33 defined MAIT TCRs, while TRAV10 paired with TRAJ18 defined iNKT TCRs. VDJdb, accessed on 1 November 2021, was searched for TCRs annotated for CMV, EBV and SARS-CoV-2, and TCRs annotated for more than one antigen were excluded. TCRdb trimmed the raw reads at Q25, called clones with MiXCR and kept productive beta chains. Every CDR3 protein is listed once, alongside the most common genes and DNA of its rows. For this entry, the V and J calls and clone size follow TCRdb and not the study's own pipeline. The sample records 75,000 to 95,000 distinct CDR3 sequences, 16% of which are singletons. Of the sample, 5% to 5.5% is held by the ten largest clones.

The sequence joins TRBV7-9 to TRBJ2-2; the D segment is perhaps TRBD1 or TRBD2, each sharing 5 matched bases. This specimen consisted of whole blood, obtained at baseline. This receptor was identified in an adult who was a healthcare worker with PCR-confirmed SARS-CoV-2 infection or an uninfected control (not recorded which). CDR3 reads: CASSLSAGRNTGELFF. The sequence in DNA is TGTGCCAGCAGCTTATCGGCAGGGAGGAACACCGGGGAGCTGTTTTTT. With all but the CDR3 taken from the reference TRBV7-9 and TRBJ2-2 genes, the full variable domain is: DTGVSQNPRHKITKRGQNVTFRCDPISEHNRLYWYRQTLGQGPEFLTYFQNEAQLEKSRLLSDRFSAERPKGSFSTLEIQRTEQGDSAMYLCASSLSAGRNTGELFFGEGSRLTVL.